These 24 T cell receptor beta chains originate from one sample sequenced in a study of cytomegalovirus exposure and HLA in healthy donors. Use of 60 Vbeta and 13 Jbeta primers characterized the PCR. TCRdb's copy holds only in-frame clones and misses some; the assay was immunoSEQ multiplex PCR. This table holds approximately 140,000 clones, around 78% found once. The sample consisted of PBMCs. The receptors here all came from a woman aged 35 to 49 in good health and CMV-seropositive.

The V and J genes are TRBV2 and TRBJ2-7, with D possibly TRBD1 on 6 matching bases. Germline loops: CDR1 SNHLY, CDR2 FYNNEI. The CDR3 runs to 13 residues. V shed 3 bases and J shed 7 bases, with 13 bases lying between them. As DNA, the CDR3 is TGTGCCAGCAGTGATCAGGGGTTAGGGGAGCAGTACTTC. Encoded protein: CASSDQGLGEQYF.

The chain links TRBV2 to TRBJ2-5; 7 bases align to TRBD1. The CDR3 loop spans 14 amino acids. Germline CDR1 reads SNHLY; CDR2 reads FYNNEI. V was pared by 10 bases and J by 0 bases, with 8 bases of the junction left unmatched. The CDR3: CATRKGQNQETQYF. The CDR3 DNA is TGTGCCACCAGAAAGGGACAGAACCAAGAGACCCAGTACTTC.

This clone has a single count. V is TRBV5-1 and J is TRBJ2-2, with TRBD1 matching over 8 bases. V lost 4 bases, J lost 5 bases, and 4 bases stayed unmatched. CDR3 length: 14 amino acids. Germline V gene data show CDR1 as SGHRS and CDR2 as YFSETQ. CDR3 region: CASSRTGPTGELFF. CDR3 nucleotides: TGCGCCAGCAGCCGGACAGGGCCAACCGGGGAGCTGTTTTTT. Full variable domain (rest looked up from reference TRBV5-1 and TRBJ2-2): KAGVTQTPRYLIKTRGQQVTLSCSPISGHRSVSWYQQTPGQGLQFLFEYFSETQRNKGNFPGRFSGRQFSNSRSEMNVSTLELGDSALYLCASSRTGPTGELFFGEGSRLTVL.

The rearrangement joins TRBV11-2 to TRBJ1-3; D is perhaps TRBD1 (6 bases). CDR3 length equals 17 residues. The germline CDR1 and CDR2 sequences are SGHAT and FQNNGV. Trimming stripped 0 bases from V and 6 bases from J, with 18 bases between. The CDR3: CASSLDPDRRTTNTIYF. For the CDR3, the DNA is TGTGCCAGCAGCTTAGATCCCGACAGGCGAACTACAAACACCATATATTTT.

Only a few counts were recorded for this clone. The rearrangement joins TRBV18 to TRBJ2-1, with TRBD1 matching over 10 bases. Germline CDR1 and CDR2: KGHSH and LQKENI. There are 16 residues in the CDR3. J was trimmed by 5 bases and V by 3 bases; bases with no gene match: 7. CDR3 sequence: CASSPWRTGGDNEQFF. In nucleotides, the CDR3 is TGTGCCAGCTCACCTTGGCGGACAGGGGGAGACAATGAGCAGTTCTTC.

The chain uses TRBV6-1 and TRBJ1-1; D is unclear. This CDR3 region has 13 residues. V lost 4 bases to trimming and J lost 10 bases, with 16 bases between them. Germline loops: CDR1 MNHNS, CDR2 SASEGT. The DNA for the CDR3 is TGTGCCAGCAGTGGTACCCTTGGATCAGGAGCTTTCTTT. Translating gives CASSGTLGSGAFF.

This CDR3 reads CSVFASSGNTIYF. In DNA, the CDR3 is TGCAGCGTGTTCGCGAGCTCTGGAAACACCATATATTTT. V is TRBV29-1 and J is TRBJ1-3; no reliable D call. Germline V CDR1 and CDR2: SQVTM, ANQGSEA. Trimming removed 6 bases from V and 0 bases from J, with 9 bases in between. The CDR3 runs 13 residues.

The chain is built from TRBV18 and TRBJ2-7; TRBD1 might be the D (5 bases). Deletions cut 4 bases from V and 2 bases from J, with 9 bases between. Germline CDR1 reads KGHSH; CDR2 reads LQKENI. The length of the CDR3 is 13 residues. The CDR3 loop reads CASSLSGPYEQYF. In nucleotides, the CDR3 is TGTGCCAGCTCACTTTCAGGGCCCTACGAGCAGTACTTC.

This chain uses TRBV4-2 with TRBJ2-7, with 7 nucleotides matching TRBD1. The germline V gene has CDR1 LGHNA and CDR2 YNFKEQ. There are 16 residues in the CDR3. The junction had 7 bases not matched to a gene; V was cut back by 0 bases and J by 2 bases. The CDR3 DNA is TGTGCCAGCAGCCAAGAGGCACAGGGGCCCCCCTACGAGCAGTACTTC. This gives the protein CASSQEAQGPPYEQYF.

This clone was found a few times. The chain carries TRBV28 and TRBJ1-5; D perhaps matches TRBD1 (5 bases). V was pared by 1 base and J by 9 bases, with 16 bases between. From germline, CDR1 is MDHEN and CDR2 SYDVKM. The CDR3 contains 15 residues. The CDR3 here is CASSLLTQGGAPQHF. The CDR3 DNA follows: TGTGCCAGCAGTTTATTGACGCAGGGCGGAGCGCCCCAGCATTTT.

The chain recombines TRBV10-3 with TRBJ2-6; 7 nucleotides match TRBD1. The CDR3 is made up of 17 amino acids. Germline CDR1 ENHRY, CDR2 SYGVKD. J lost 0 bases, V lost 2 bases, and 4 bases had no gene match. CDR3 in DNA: TGTGCCATCAGTGAGACAGGGGCCTCCTCTGGGGCCAACGTCCTGACTTTC. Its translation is CAISETGASSGANVLTF.

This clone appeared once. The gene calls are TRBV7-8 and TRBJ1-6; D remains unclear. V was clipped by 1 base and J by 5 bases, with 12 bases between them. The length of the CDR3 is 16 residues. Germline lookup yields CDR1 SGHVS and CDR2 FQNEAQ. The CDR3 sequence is CASSLGPARNNSPLHF. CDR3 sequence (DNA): TGTGCCAGCAGCTTAGGTCCAGCGAGGAATAATTCACCCCTCCACTTT.

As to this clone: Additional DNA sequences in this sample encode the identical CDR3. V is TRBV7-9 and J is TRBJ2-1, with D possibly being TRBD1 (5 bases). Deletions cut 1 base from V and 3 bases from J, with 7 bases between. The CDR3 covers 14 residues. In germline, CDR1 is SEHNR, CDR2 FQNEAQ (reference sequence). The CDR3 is CASSLGQSYNEQFF. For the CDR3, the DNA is TGTGCCAGCAGCTTAGGACAGAGCTACAATGAGCAGTTCTTC.

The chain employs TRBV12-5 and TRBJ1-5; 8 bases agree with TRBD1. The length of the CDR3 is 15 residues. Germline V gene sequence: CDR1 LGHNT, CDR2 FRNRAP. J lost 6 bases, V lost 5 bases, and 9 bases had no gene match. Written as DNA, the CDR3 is TGTGCTAGTGGTATAGGGACAGGCCTAAGTCAGCCCCAGCATTTT. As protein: CASGIGTGLSQPQHF.

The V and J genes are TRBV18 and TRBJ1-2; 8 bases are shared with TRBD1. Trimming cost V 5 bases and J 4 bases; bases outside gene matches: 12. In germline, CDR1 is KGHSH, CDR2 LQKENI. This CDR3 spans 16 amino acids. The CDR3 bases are TGTGCCAGCTCATCCACCCGGACAGGGACGGGCTATGGCTACACCTTC. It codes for CASSSTRTGTGYGYTF.

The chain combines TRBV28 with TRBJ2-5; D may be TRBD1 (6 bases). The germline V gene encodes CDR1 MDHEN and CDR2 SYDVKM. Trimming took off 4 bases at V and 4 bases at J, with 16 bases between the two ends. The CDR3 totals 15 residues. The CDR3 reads CASSSIRGSRETQYF. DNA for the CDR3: TGTGCCAGCAGTTCCATCAGGGGCTCTAGAGAGACCCAGTACTTC.

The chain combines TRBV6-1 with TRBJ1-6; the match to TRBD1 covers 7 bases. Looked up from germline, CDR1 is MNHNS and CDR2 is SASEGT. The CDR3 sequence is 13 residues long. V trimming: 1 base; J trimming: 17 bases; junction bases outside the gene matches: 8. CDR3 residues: CASSEGNRRGVHF. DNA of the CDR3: TGTGCCAGCAGTGAAGGGAACCGCAGGGGGGTCCACTTT.

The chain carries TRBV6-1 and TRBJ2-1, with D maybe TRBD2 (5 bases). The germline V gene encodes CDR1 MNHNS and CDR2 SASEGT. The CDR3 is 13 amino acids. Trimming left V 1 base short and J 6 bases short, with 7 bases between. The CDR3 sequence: CASSEERGNEQFF. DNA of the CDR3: TGTGCCAGCAGTGAAGAACGGGGCAATGAGCAGTTCTTC.

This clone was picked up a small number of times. The CDR3 is CASSSGEGPKKQYF. The DNA for the CDR3 is TGCGCCAGCAGCTCCGGGGAGGGCCCGAAGAAGCAGTACTTC. V is TRBV5-1 and J is TRBJ2-7; TRBD2 agrees at 7 bases. The V gene end was trimmed by 3 bases and the J gene end by 8 bases; junction bases not matched to a gene: 11. CDR1 and CDR2 from the germline V gene are SGHRS and YFSETQ. The CDR3 contains 14 residues.

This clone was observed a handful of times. CDR3 in amino acids: CASSKTPPSGAFF. For the CDR3, the DNA is TGTGCCAGCAGCAAGACTCCCCCCTCCGGCGCTTTCTTT. The chain employs TRBV4-2 and TRBJ1-1, with D unclear. The CDR3 totals 13 residues. The germline V gene has CDR1 LGHNA and CDR2 YNFKEQ. Trimming pared 5 bases from V and 11 bases from J, leaving 18 bases between.

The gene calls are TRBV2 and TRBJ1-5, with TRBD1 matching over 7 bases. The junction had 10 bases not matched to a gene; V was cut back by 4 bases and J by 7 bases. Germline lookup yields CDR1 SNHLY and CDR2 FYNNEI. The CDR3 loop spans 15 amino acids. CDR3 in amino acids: CASSGGLGGQQPQHF. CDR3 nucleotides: TGTGCCAGCAGTGGTGGGTTGGGGGGACAGCAGCCCCAGCATTTT.

In nucleotides, the CDR3 is TGTGCCAGCAGCTCAGGGACAGGGTTCGAGACCCAGTACTTC. Translating gives CASSSGTGFETQYF. The chain recombines TRBV11-3 with TRBJ2-5; 9 nucleotides line up with TRBD1. Germline V gene sequence: CDR1 SGHNT, CDR2 YENEEA. This CDR3 spans 14 amino acids. The trim removed 4 bases at V and 5 bases at J, leaving 5 bases unmatched. The full variable domain, its missing parts supplied by reference TRBV11-3 and TRBJ2-5, is EAGVVQSPRYKIIEKKQPVAFWCNPISGHNTLYWYLQNLGQGPELLIRYENEEAVDDSQLPKDRFSAERLKGVDSTLKIQPAELGDSAVYLCASSSGTGFETQYFGPGTRLLVL.

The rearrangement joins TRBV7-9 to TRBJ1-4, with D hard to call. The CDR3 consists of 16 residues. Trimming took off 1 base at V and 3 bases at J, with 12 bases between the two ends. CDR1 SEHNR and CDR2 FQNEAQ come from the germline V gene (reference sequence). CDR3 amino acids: CASSLEGSRANEKLFF. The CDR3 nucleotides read TGTGCCAGCAGCTTAGAAGGTTCCCGGGCTAATGAAAAACTGTTTTTT.

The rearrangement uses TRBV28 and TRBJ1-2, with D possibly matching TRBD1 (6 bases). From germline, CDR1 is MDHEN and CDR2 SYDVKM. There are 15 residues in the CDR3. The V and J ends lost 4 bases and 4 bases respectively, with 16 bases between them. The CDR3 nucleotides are TGTGCCAGCAGTTACTCGGGGGGCGGGAGCTATGGCTACACCTTC. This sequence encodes CASSYSGGGSYGYTF.